This TCR beta chain is drawn from a study of CD8+ T cells in alopecia areata. Whole-study context: Severity scores in treated patients reflected the percentage of scalp affected.

The CDR3 spans 17 residues. V trimming: 6 bases; J trimming: 1 base; junction bases outside the gene matches: 5. Germline lookup yields CDR1 SGHAT and CDR2 FQNNGV. The sample's treatment: oral pan-JAK inhibitor, 5-10 mg twice daily. Alopecia areata patients gave lesional scalp punch biopsies and peripheral blood samples. Investigators isolated RNA and reverse transcribed it into cDNA to act as the sequencing template. The assay was immunoSEQ multiplex PCR, and TCRdb's table has in-frame clones only and misses some. The data contain a few hundred thousand clones, around two fifths of them singletons. This clone occurred a few times.

The receptor's source is a human donor with alopecia areata. The chain has TRBV11-2 and TRBJ2-2; 13 bases line up with TRBD2. The sample here was CD4+ T cells sorted from blood, taken around week 30, from a patient treated with tofacitinib. DNA for the CDR3: TGTGCCAGCAGGGGACTAGCGGGGCCTAGGAACACCGGGGAGCTGTTTTTT. Translated: CASRGLAGPRNTGELFF.